Listed below are T cell receptor beta chains from one sample, sequenced in a study of shared clonotypes between healthy human individuals. Libraries were prepared by immunoSEQ multiplex PCR; TCRdb keeps only in-frame clonotypes and omits some of them. The repertoire holds around 1.9 million clones, with just over 90% as singletons. The sample was naive CD8+ T cells from PBMCs. Source of these receptors: a young man in good health. Some clones in this sample may be carry-over from other donors' samples. Each CDR3 is given with its conserved first and last residue. The order of the fields is clone size, D gene, V gene, J gene, CDR3 protein, CDR3 DNA. D genes are given only for firm matches. The size field is filled for only some rows; it gives once, few, many or a size class.

abundance: .; d_gene: TRBD2; v_gene: TRBV4-2; j_gene: TRBJ2-7; CDR3aa: CASSQVSGSGEQYF; CDR3nt: TGTGCCAGCAGCCAAGTTAGCGGGAGTGGCGAGCAGTACTTC
abundance: once; d_gene: .; v_gene: TRBV7-8; j_gene: TRBJ1-2; CDR3aa: CASSQDRYGYTF; CDR3nt: TGTGCCAGCAGCCAAGACAGATATGGCTACACCTTC
abundance: .; d_gene: .; v_gene: TRBV6-1; j_gene: TRBJ1-1; CDR3aa: CASKIQPWDTEAFF; CDR3nt: TGTGCCAGCAAAATACAGCCGTGGGACACTGAAGCTTTCTTT
abundance: .; d_gene: .; v_gene: TRBV9; j_gene: TRBJ2-7; CDR3aa: CASSPHGLENFGYEQYF; CDR3nt: TGTGCCAGCAGCCCCCACGGACTGGAAAATTTCGGCTACGAGCAGTACTTC
abundance: .; d_gene: .; v_gene: TRBV5-6; j_gene: TRBJ2-3; CDR3aa: CASSLRASRYTQYF; CDR3nt: TGTGCCAGCAGCTTGAGGGCATCTCGTTATACGCAGTATTTT
abundance: .; d_gene: .; v_gene: TRBV27; j_gene: TRBJ1-5; CDR3aa: CASSRAQDRRKPQHF; CDR3nt: TGTGCCAGCAGTCGGGCACAAGACAGGAGGAAGCCCCAGCATTTT
abundance: .; d_gene: .; v_gene: TRBV7-2; j_gene: TRBJ2-7; CDR3aa: CASSLSSGVSYEQYF; CDR3nt: TGTGCCAGCAGCTTATCCTCGGGAGTCTCCTACGAGCAGTACTTC
abundance: .; d_gene: .; v_gene: TRBV27; j_gene: TRBJ1-2; CDR3aa: CASREDRMAYGYTF; CDR3nt: TGTGCCAGCAGGGAAGACCGGATGGCCTATGGCTACACCTTC
abundance: .; d_gene: .; v_gene: TRBV28; j_gene: TRBJ1-3; CDR3aa: CASSPPGNSGNTIYF; CDR3nt: TGTGCCAGCAGCCCGCCCGGGAACTCTGGAAACACCATATATTTT
abundance: .; d_gene: TRBD2; v_gene: TRBV6-5; j_gene: TRBJ2-7; CDR3aa: CASSYRELAGYEQYF; CDR3nt: TGTGCCAGCAGCTACAGGGAACTAGCGGGCTACGAGCAGTACTTC
abundance: .; d_gene: TRBD1; v_gene: TRBV5-6; j_gene: TRBJ1-1; CDR3aa: CASSLRDSRPEAFF; CDR3nt: TGTGCCAGCAGTTTACGGGACAGTCGTCCTGAAGCTTTCTTT
abundance: .; d_gene: .; v_gene: TRBV11-3; j_gene: TRBJ2-2; CDR3aa: CASSPGANTGELFF; CDR3nt: TGTGCCAGCAGCCCGGGAGCGAACACCGGGGAGCTGTTTTTT
abundance: once; d_gene: .; v_gene: TRBV5-1; j_gene: TRBJ2-3; CDR3aa: CASSLDGQFYTDTQYF; CDR3nt: TGCGCCAGCAGCTTGGATGGACAGTTCTACACAGATACGCAGTATTTT
abundance: once; d_gene: TRBD1; v_gene: TRBV29-1; j_gene: TRBJ1-2; CDR3aa: CSVEDRGERDYGYTF; CDR3nt: TGCAGCGTTGAGGACAGGGGAGAGCGGGACTATGGCTACACCTTC
abundance: .; d_gene: .; v_gene: TRBV7-6; j_gene: TRBJ1-1; CDR3aa: CASSLTTGSEAFF; CDR3nt: TGTGCCAGCAGCTTGACTACAGGGAGTGAAGCTTTCTTT
abundance: .; d_gene: TRBD1; v_gene: TRBV7-6; j_gene: TRBJ1-1; CDR3aa: CASSWTGLINTEAFF; CDR3nt: TGTGCCAGCAGCTGGACAGGGCTTATCAACACTGAAGCTTTCTTT
abundance: .; d_gene: TRBD2; v_gene: TRBV7-7; j_gene: TRBJ2-1; CDR3aa: CASSISGASSYNEQFF; CDR3nt: TGTGCCAGCAGCATCAGCGGGGCAAGCTCCTACAATGAGCAGTTCTTC
abundance: .; d_gene: .; v_gene: TRBV29-1; j_gene: TRBJ2-6; CDR3aa: CSVTSGANVLTF; CDR3nt: TGCAGCGTCACCTCTGGGGCCAACGTCCTGACTTTC
abundance: once; d_gene: TRBD1; v_gene: TRBV6-1; j_gene: TRBJ2-5; CDR3aa: CASSESRGETQYF; CDR3nt: TGTGCCAGCAGTGAAAGCAGGGGGGAGACCCAGTACTTC
abundance: .; d_gene: TRBD1; v_gene: TRBV28; j_gene: TRBJ1-1; CDR3aa: CASTKIQGQHTEAFF; CDR3nt: TGTGCCAGCACTAAGATCCAGGGACAGCACACTGAAGCTTTCTTT
abundance: .; d_gene: .; v_gene: TRBV28; j_gene: TRBJ1-5; CDR3aa: CASSLQLNRVDQPQHF; CDR3nt: TGTGCCAGCAGTTTACAACTAAACAGGGTAGATCAGCCCCAGCATTTT
abundance: .; d_gene: .; v_gene: TRBV6-6; j_gene: TRBJ1-1; CDR3aa: CASSYTAGGRGTEAFF; CDR3nt: TGTGCCAGCAGTTACACGGCAGGCGGGAGGGGCACTGAAGCTTTCTTT
abundance: .; d_gene: .; v_gene: TRBV28; j_gene: TRBJ2-2; CDR3aa: CASRRTAANTGELFF; CDR3nt: TGTGCCAGCAGGAGAACAGCCGCGAACACCGGGGAGCTGTTTTTT
abundance: .; d_gene: TRBD1; v_gene: TRBV7-8; j_gene: TRBJ2-7; CDR3aa: CATYEETTGSSYEQYF; CDR3nt: TGTGCCACCTACGAAGAGACGACAGGGTCATCCTACGAGCAGTACTTC
abundance: .; d_gene: .; v_gene: TRBV7-8; j_gene: TRBJ2-5; CDR3aa: CASSLGTNGRETQYF; CDR3nt: TGTGCCAGCAGCTTGGGGACAAACGGAAGGGAGACCCAGTACTTC
abundance: once; d_gene: TRBD1; v_gene: TRBV13; j_gene: TRBJ2-7; CDR3aa: CASSLGRGPYEQYF; CDR3nt: TGTGCCAGCAGCTTAGGGAGGGGGCCCTACGAGCAGTACTTC
abundance: .; d_gene: TRBD2; v_gene: TRBV4-1; j_gene: TRBJ2-7; CDR3aa: CASSPLRSGSSYEQYF; CDR3nt: TGCGCCAGCAGCCCCCTGCGCAGCGGGAGTTCCTACGAGCAGTACTTC
abundance: .; d_gene: .; v_gene: TRBV6-5; j_gene: TRBJ1-2; CDR3aa: CASSYHVQLRDGYTF; CDR3nt: TGTGCCAGCAGTTACCACGTACAGCTTCGGGATGGCTACACCTTC
abundance: .; d_gene: .; v_gene: TRBV7-8; j_gene: TRBJ1-4; CDR3aa: CASGSRQTVNEKLFF; CDR3nt: TGTGCCAGCGGGTCAAGACAGACTGTTAATGAAAAACTGTTTTTT
abundance: .; d_gene: .; v_gene: TRBV5-4; j_gene: TRBJ2-1; CDR3aa: CASSSRPYNEQFF; CDR3nt: TGTGCCAGCAGCTCCAGGCCCTACAATGAGCAGTTCTTC
abundance: .; d_gene: .; v_gene: TRBV27; j_gene: TRBJ1-1; CDR3aa: CATSWGGGTEAFF; CDR3nt: TGTGCCACCTCATGGGGCGGGGGGACTGAAGCTTTCTTT
abundance: .; d_gene: TRBD1; v_gene: TRBV6-1; j_gene: TRBJ2-7; CDR3aa: CASSGRTGEREQYF; CDR3nt: TGTGCCAGCAGTGGGAGGACAGGGGAACGCGAGCAGTACTTC
abundance: .; d_gene: .; v_gene: TRBV27; j_gene: TRBJ2-7; CDR3aa: CASSFGRTYEQYF; CDR3nt: TGTGCCAGCAGTTTTGGTCGAACCTACGAGCAGTACTTC
abundance: .; d_gene: .; v_gene: TRBV5-8; j_gene: TRBJ2-2; CDR3aa: CASSFRDTGELFF; CDR3nt: TGTGCCAGCAGCTTCCGGGACACCGGGGAGCTGTTTTTT
abundance: .; d_gene: .; v_gene: TRBV5-1; j_gene: TRBJ2-7; CDR3aa: CASSLEFLEEVGQYF; CDR3nt: TGCGCCAGCAGCTTGGAGTTTCTAGAGGAGGTCGGGCAGTACTTC
abundance: .; d_gene: .; v_gene: TRBV11-2; j_gene: TRBJ2-7; CDR3aa: CASSLLITSYEQYF; CDR3nt: TGTGCCAGCAGCTTACTGATTACTTCCTACGAGCAGTACTTC
abundance: .; d_gene: .; v_gene: TRBV13; j_gene: TRBJ2-3; CDR3aa: CASSSDRDRGTDTQYF; CDR3nt: TGTGCCAGCAGTTCGGATCGCGACCGGGGGACAGATACGCAGTATTTT
abundance: .; d_gene: .; v_gene: TRBV5-6; j_gene: TRBJ2-2; CDR3aa: CASRWGPGELFF; CDR3nt: TGTGCCAGCAGGTGGGGGCCCGGGGAGCTGTTTTTT
abundance: .; d_gene: TRBD1; v_gene: TRBV4-1; j_gene: TRBJ2-7; CDR3aa: CASSQTGGLTYEQYF; CDR3nt: TGCGCCAGCAGCCAAACAGGGGGTTTAACCTACGAGCAGTACTTC
abundance: .; d_gene: TRBD1; v_gene: TRBV4-1; j_gene: TRBJ1-3; CDR3aa: CASSQIWTGRGNTIYF; CDR3nt: TGCGCCAGCAGCCAAATATGGACAGGCCGTGGAAACACCATATATTTT
abundance: .; d_gene: .; v_gene: TRBV28; j_gene: TRBJ2-7; CDR3aa: CASSRDVEQYF; CDR3nt: TGTGCCAGCAGCCGGGACGTCGAGCAGTACTTC
abundance: .; d_gene: .; v_gene: TRBV29-1; j_gene: TRBJ2-1; CDR3aa: CSVGDFGASSYNEQFF; CDR3nt: TGCAGCGTTGGAGACTTTGGGGCTAGCTCCTACAATGAGCAGTTCTTC
abundance: .; d_gene: TRBD2; v_gene: TRBV5-1; j_gene: TRBJ2-1; CDR3aa: CASKAGLGFNEQFF; CDR3nt: TGCGCCAGCAAGGCGGGACTAGGCTTTAATGAGCAGTTCTTC
abundance: .; d_gene: TRBD1; v_gene: TRBV19; j_gene: TRBJ2-1; CDR3aa: CASSTRQGHNEQFF; CDR3nt: TGTGCCAGTAGTACCAGACAGGGGCACAATGAGCAGTTCTTC
abundance: few; d_gene: .; v_gene: TRBV9; j_gene: TRBJ2-1; CDR3aa: CASSVAGASLVYEQFF; CDR3nt: TGTGCCAGCAGCGTAGCGGGAGCGTCCCTAGTCTATGAGCAGTTCTTC